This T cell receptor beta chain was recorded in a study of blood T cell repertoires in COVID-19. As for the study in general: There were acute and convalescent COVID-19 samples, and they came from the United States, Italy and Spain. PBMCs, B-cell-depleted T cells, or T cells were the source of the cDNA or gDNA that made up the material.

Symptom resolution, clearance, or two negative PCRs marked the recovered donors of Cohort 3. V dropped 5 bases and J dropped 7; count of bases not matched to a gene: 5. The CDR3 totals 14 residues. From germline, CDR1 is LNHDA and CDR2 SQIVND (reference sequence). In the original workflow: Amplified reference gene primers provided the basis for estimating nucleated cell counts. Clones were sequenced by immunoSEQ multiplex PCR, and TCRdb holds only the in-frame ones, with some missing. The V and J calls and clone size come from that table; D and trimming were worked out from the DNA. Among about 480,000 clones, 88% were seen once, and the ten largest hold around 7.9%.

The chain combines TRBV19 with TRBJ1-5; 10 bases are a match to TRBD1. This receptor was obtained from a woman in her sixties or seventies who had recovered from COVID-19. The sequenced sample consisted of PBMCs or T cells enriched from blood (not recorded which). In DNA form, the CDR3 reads TGTGCCAGTAGTCGGGACAGGGGAAGGCAGCCCCAGCATTTT. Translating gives CASSRDRGRQPQHF.